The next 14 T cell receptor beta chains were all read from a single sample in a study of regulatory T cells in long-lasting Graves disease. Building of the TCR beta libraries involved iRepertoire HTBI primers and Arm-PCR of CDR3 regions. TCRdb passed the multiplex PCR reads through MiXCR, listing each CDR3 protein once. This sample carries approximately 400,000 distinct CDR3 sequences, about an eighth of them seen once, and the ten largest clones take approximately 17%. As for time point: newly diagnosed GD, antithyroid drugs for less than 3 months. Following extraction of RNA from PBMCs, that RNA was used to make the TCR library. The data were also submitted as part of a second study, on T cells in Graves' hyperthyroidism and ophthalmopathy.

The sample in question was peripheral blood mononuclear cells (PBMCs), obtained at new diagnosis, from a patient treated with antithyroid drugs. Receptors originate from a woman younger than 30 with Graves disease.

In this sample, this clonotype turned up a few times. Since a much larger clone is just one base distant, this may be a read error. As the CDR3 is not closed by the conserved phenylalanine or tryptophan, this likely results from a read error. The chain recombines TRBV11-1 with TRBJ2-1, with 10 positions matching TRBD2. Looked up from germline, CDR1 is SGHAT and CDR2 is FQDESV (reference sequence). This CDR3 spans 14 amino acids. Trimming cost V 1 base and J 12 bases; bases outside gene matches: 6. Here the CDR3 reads CASSLGTSGILQFL. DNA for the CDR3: TGTGCCAGCAGCTTAGGGACTAGCGGAATTTTGCAGTTCCTC.

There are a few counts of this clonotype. CDR3 nucleotides: TGCGCCAGCAGCGAAAAAGGATGGGTAATGGGACAGAGTACCGGGGAGCTGTTTTTT. Amino acid sequence: CASSEKGWVMGQSTGELFF. This chain uses TRBV4-1 with TRBJ2-2; 7 nucleotides match TRBD1. Germline-derived CDR1 and CDR2 are MGHRA and YSYEKL. The ends lost 5 bases at V and 5 bases at J; junction bases unmatched: 20. The CDR3 is 19 amino acids.

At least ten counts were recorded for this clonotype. The CDR3 DNA is TGCAGTGGCACGGACAGGATTATCGGCCCGTACACCTTC. Translated: CSGTDRIIGPYTF. This chain joins TRBV20-1 and TRBJ1-2; 7 nucleotides line up with TRBD1. Germline trimming cut 7 bases from V and 11 bases from J; bases unmatched to any gene: 16. The CDR3 loop spans 13 amino acids. Germline V gene sequence: CDR1 DFQATT, CDR2 SNEGSKA (reference sequence).

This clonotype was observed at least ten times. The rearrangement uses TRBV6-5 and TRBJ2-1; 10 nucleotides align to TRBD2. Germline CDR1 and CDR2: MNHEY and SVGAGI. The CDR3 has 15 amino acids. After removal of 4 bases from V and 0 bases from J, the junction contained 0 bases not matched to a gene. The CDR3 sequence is CASSWTSGSYNEQFF. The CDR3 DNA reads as TGTGCCAGCAGTTGGACTAGCGGCTCCTACAATGAGCAGTTCTTC.

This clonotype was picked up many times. The CDR3 region is CASRFTVFGTEAFF. The CDR3 coding sequence is TGTGCCAGCAGATTTACAGTCTTTGGCACTGAAGCTTTCTTT. V gene TRBV6-1 combines with J gene TRBJ1-1; unclear D gene. Germline CDR1 and CDR2: MNHNS and SASEGT. CDR3 length equals 14 residues. Deletions cut 6 bases from V and 4 bases from J, with 15 bases between.

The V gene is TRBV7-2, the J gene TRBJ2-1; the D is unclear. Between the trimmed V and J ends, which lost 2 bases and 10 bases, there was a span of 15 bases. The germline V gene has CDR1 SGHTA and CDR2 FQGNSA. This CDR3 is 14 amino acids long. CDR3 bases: TGTGCCAGCAGCTTAATGGGCGCGAAAGACGAGCAGTTCTTC. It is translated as CASSLMGAKDEQFF.

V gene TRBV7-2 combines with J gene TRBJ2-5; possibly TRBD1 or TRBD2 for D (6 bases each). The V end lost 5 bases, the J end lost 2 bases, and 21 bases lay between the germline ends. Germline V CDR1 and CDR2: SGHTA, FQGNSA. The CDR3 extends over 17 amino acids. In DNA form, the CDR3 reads TGTGCCAGCAGCCACACCGGGCGAGGGGGGAGGCAAGAGACCCAGTACTTC. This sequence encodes CASSHTGRGGRQETQYF.

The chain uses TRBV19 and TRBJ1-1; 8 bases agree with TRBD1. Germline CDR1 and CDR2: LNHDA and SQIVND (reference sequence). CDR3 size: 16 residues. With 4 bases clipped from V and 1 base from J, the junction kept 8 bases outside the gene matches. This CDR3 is CASSKGAGGPNTEAFF. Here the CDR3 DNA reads TGTGCCAGTAGTAAGGGGGCAGGGGGCCCGAACACTGAAGCTTTCTTT.

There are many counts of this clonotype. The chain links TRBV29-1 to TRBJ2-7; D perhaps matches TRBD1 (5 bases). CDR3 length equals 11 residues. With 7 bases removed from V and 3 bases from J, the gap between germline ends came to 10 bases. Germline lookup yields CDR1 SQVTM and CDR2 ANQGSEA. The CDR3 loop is CSGAGNYEQYF. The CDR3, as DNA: TGCAGCGGGGCAGGGAACTACGAGCAGTACTTC.

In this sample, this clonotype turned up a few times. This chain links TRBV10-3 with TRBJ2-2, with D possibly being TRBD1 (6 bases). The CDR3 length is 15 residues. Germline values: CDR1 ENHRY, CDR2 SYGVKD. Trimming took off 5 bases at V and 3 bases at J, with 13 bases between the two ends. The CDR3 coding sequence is TGTGCCATCAGTCCCGCAGGGGATGACACCGGGGAGCTGTTTTTT. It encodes CAISPAGDDTGELFF.

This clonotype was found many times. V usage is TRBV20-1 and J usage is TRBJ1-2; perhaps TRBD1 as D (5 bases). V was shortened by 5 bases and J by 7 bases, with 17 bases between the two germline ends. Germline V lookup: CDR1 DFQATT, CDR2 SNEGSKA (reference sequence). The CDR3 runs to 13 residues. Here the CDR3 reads CSAAPQARGGYTF. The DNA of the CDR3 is TGCAGTGCTGCCCCTCAAGCTAGGGGTGGCTACACCTTC.

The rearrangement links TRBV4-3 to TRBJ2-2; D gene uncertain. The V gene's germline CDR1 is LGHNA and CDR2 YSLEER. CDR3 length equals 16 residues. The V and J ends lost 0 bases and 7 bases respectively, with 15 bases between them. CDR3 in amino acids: CASSQDHPPGGGELFF. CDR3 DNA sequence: TGCGCCAGCAGCCAAGACCACCCCCCCGGTGGCGGGGAGCTGTTTTTT.

In nucleotides, the CDR3 is TGTGCCAGCAGCAGCGGGGGGGCGGGTGAGCAGTACGTC. Protein sequence: CASSSGGAGEQYV. The rearrangement joins TRBV7-3 to TRBJ2-7; TRBD2 matches at 10 bases. The CDR3 runs to 13 residues. Germline lookup yields CDR1 SGHTA and CDR2 FQGTGA. V trimming: 5 bases; J trimming: 7 bases; junction bases outside the gene matches: 5.

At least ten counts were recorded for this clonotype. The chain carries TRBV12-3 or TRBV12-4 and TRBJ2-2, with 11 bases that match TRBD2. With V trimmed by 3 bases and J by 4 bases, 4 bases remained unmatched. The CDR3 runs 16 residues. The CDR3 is CASSFSGRAVTGELFF. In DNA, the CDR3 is TGTGCCAGCAGTTTTAGCGGGAGGGCCGTCACCGGGGAGCTGTTTTTT.